These T cell receptor beta chains were read from a single sample in a study of shared clonotypes between healthy human individuals. Here immunoSEQ multiplex PCR was the method, and the copy in TCRdb shows in-frame clones only, minus some. This sample yields about 2.3 million clones, of which 85% to 95% are seen a single time; 0.37% belongs to the top ten. Sequencing was performed on naive CD4+ T cells from PBMCs. Receptors were obtained from a man aged 18 to 30 in good health. Some clones in this sample may be carry-over from other donors' samples. The CDR3 runs from the conserved cysteine through the conserved F or W. The order of the fields is J gene, D gene, clone size, V gene, CDR3 DNA, CDR3 protein. A D gene is named only where the DNA matches it firmly. Part of the rows lack a size; the others show once, few, many or a class for expanded clones.

>TRBJ2-1|TRBD1|NA|TRBV19
TGTGCCACCCGGAACAGGGGGATGTCGTACAATGAGCAGTTCTTC
CATRNRGMSYNEQFF
>TRBJ1-1|TRBD1|NA|TRBV9
TGTGCCAGCAGCTCCCGACAGGGGGCCGTCACTGAAGCTTTCTTT
CASSSRQGAVTEAFF
>TRBJ2-5|TRBD1|NA|TRBV5-1
TGCGCCAGCAGCCTTGGACAGGGTGGGGAGACCCAGTACTTC
CASSLGQGGETQYF
>TRBJ1-2|NA|NA|TRBV6-5
TGTGCCAGCAGTCCTTTCGGAGCTAACTATGGCTACACCTTC
CASSPFGANYGYTF
>TRBJ1-3|NA|NA|TRBV7-8
TGTGCCAGCAGCTTAGCACCTCCTAGACAGGCCTCTGGAAACACCATATATTTT
CASSLAPPRQASGNTIYF
>TRBJ1-1|NA|few|TRBV5-1
TGCGCCAGCAGCTTTAACAGGGACCTAGGAGCTTTCTTT
CASSFNRDLGAFF
>TRBJ2-4|NA|NA|TRBV6-5
TGTGCCAGCAGTAGGGTCCAGGGAAACATTCAGTACTTC
CASSRVQGNIQYF
>TRBJ1-4|TRBD1|NA|TRBV5-4
TGTGCCAGCAGCTCCGGACAGGTATCCCAAAAACTGTTTTTT
CASSSGQVSQKLFF
>TRBJ2-4|NA|NA|TRBV18
TGTGCCAGCTCACCTGGAGGGACAACCAAAAACATTCAGTACTTC
CASSPGGTTKNIQYF
>TRBJ2-1|TRBD1|once|TRBV28
TGTGCCAGCAGTTTATCCGGGACAGGGAGATACAATGAGCAGTTCTTC
CASSLSGTGRYNEQFF
>TRBJ2-1|NA|NA|TRBV6-5
TGTGCCAGCAGTTCCTCACAGGGCAGCTCCTACAATGAGCAGTTCTTC
CASSSSQGSSYNEQFF
>TRBJ2-5|NA|NA|TRBV5-1
TGCGCCAGCAGCCGTGTCGCGGGACAGCAAGAGACCCAGTACTTC
CASSRVAGQQETQYF
>TRBJ2-7|NA|NA|TRBV2
TGTGCCAGCAGTCCCACAGGGAACGAGCAGTACTTC
CASSPTGNEQYF
>TRBJ2-2|TRBD2|NA|TRBV4-2
TGTGCCAGCAGCCGGGGACTAGCGGGAGTGAACACCGGGGAGCTGTTTTTT
CASSRGLAGVNTGELFF
>TRBJ2-3|TRBD2|NA|TRBV29-1
TGCAGCGTCCTGGGGACTAGCGGTAGCACAGATACGCAGTATTTT
CSVLGTSGSTDTQYF
>TRBJ2-6|NA|NA|TRBV6-5
TGTGCCAGCAGATCTCTGAGCTCTGGGGCCAACGTCCTGACTTTC
CASRSLSSGANVLTF
>TRBJ2-4|NA|once|TRBV7-9
TGTGCCAGCAGCAAGAACATTCAGTACTTC
CASSKNIQYF
>TRBJ2-1|NA|NA|TRBV19
TGTGCCAGTAGTATAGTGGAGGGAGCGCAGTTCTTC
CASSIVEGAQFF
>TRBJ2-7|TRBD2|NA|TRBV7-9
TGTGCCAGCAGCCTAGCGGCTGTCTACGAGCAGTACTTC
CASSLAAVYEQYF
>TRBJ2-3|NA|NA|TRBV29-1
TGCAGCGCCACCCTACAGGCAGATACGCAGTATTTT
CSATLQADTQYF
>TRBJ2-7|TRBD1|NA|TRBV27
TGTGCCAGCAGGGGACAGGGGGCTGGTGAGCAGTACTTC
CASRGQGAGEQYF
>TRBJ1-3|NA|NA|TRBV28
TGTGCCAGCAGTTTATTTGTTCCCTCGACAGGCTCTGGAAACACCATATATTTT
CASSLFVPSTGSGNTIYF
>TRBJ2-1|NA|NA|TRBV4-3
TGCGCCAGCAGCCAAGGTCGCGGACAGACTTACAATGAGCAGTTCTTC
CASSQGRGQTYNEQFF
>TRBJ1-2|TRBD1|NA|TRBV6-5
TGTGCCAGCAGGGAAACAGGGGGTGTTCGTGCTGGCTACACCTTC
CASRETGGVRAGYTF
>TRBJ2-4|NA|NA|TRBV4-1
TGCGCCAGCAGCCAAGTGGGGGCGGTGGAAGCCAAAAACATTCAGTACTTC
CASSQVGAVEAKNIQYF
>TRBJ1-3|NA|NA|TRBV28
TGTGCCAGTTTCGAACAGGGCCGATCCGGAAACACCATATATTTT
CASFEQGRSGNTIYF
>TRBJ1-2|NA|NA|TRBV28
TGTGCCAGCAGCCAACACCGGGACCCTAACTATGGCTACACCTTC
CASSQHRDPNYGYTF
>TRBJ2-7|TRBD1|NA|TRBV5-1
TGCGCCAGCAGCTTCCGGGACAGCTTTCCCTACGAGCAGTACTTC
CASSFRDSFPYEQYF
>TRBJ2-7|NA|NA|TRBV9
TGTGCCAGCAGCCCGAGGGACCTCTCCTACGAGCAGTACTTC
CASSPRDLSYEQYF
>TRBJ2-7|NA|NA|TRBV4-2
TGTGCCAGCAGCCAAGGTGGGACTTCCTACGAGCAGTACTTC
CASSQGGTSYEQYF
>TRBJ1-1|NA|NA|TRBV5-1
TGCGCCAGCAGCTTACCAGGGCCGGGCGCCGATGCTTTCTTT
CASSLPGPGADAFF
>TRBJ1-2|NA|NA|TRBV2
TGTGCCAGCAGTGCGGCAGGGGTGGGATATGGCTACACCTTC
CASSAAGVGYGYTF
>TRBJ1-3|NA|NA|TRBV10-3
TGTGCCATCAGTGAGTTTGGGCTCCTCTCTGGAAACACCATATATTTT
CAISEFGLLSGNTIYF
>TRBJ2-2|TRBD2|NA|TRBV5-1
TGCGCCAGCAGCTTGGAAGCGGGAGGGCACACCGGGGAGCTGTTTTTT
CASSLEAGGHTGELFF
>TRBJ2-7|NA|NA|TRBV5-1
TGCGCCAGCAGGAGCAACACCGGCTCCTACGAGCAGTACTTC
CASRSNTGSYEQYF
>TRBJ1-6|NA|NA|TRBV25-1
TGTGCCAGCGAGAGCTCAGGGGCTTATAATTCACCCCTCCACTTT
CASESSGAYNSPLHF
>TRBJ2-1|TRBD1|NA|TRBV6-4
TGTGCCAGCAGTCGACAGGGGGGGCCCTACAATGAGCAGTTCTTC
CASSRQGGPYNEQFF
>TRBJ2-2|NA|NA|TRBV9
TGTGCCAGCAGCGCCCACGGGGGAAACACCGGGGAGCTGTTTTTT
CASSAHGGNTGELFF
>TRBJ2-7|TRBD1|NA|TRBV5-8
TGTGCCAGCAGCTTAGGGACAGGTTATTACGAGCAGTACTTC
CASSLGTGYYEQYF
>TRBJ1-2|NA|NA|TRBV14
TGTGCCAGCAGCCCGGGTTTTCGTAGTGGCTACACCTTC
CASSPGFRSGYTF
>TRBJ2-7|TRBD2|NA|TRBV2
TGTGCGCGAGGGAGTAGCGGGAACTACGAGCAGTACTTC
CARGSSGNYEQYF
>TRBJ2-1|NA|once|TRBV6-6
TGTGCCAGCAGTTACTCGAGGACGTTCAACAATGAGCAGTTCTTC
CASSYSRTFNNEQFF
>TRBJ2-1|TRBD1|NA|TRBV2
TGTGCCAGCAGTGTACCAGGAAAGGGGACAGCGAGCTCCTACAATGAGCAGTTCTTC
CASSVPGKGTASSYNEQFF
>TRBJ2-7|NA|NA|TRBV4-1
TGCGCCAGCAGCCAGCTTGGCCTATTAAGTGAGCAGTACTTC
CASSQLGLLSEQYF
>TRBJ2-5|NA|once|TRBV19
TGTGCCAGTAGTATATCACCCTCGGGGGAGACCCAGTACTTC
CASSISPSGETQYF
>TRBJ1-6|NA|NA|TRBV28
TGTGCCAGCAGTCCCCAAATGAATAATTCACCCCTCCACTTT
CASSPQMNNSPLHF
>TRBJ2-1|NA|NA|TRBV9
TGTGCCAGCACCGCGTGGGGAATCGGTGAGCAGTTCTTC
CASTAWGIGEQFF
>TRBJ2-3|TRBD1|NA|TRBV11-3
TGTGCCAGCAGCCCCGACAGGGGAGATACGCAGTATTTT
CASSPDRGDTQYF
>TRBJ2-3|NA|NA|TRBV18
TGTGCCAGCTCACCACCGAGGGACCGACTGGCAGATACGCAGTATTTT
CASSPPRDRLADTQYF
>TRBJ2-1|TRBD2|NA|TRBV19
TGTGCCAGTATAGACCACGGGAGGGATGAGCAGTTCTTC
CASIDHGRDEQFF
>TRBJ2-3|NA|NA|TRBV5-1
TGCGCCAGCTCAGGGGAGGATACGCAGTATTTT
CASSGEDTQYF
>TRBJ2-1|TRBD2|NA|TRBV4-3
TGCGCCAGCAGCCAAGATGGCTCTAGCGGGCCTCGGAATGAGCAGTTCTTC
CASSQDGSSGPRNEQFF
>TRBJ2-3|NA|NA|TRBV7-3
TGTGCCAGCAGCTTATCGGGGATACGCACAGATACGCAGTATTTT
CASSLSGIRTDTQYF
>TRBJ1-5|TRBD1|NA|TRBV7-8
TGTGCCAGCGGACAGGGCGGTTTACGGGATCAGCCCCAGCATTTT
CASGQGGLRDQPQHF
>TRBJ2-3|TRBD2|NA|TRBV18
TGTGCCAGCTCACCCCGGAGAATGGCGGGAGCCCGCACAGATACGCAGTATTTT
CASSPRRMAGARTDTQYF
>TRBJ2-1|NA|NA|TRBV2
TGTGCCAGCAGGTTCAACAGCAACAATGAGCAGTTCTTC
CASRFNSNNEQFF
>TRBJ2-7|TRBD2|NA|TRBV20-1
TGCAGTGCTAGTTTAGCGGGCGATCAGTACTTC
CSASLAGDQYF